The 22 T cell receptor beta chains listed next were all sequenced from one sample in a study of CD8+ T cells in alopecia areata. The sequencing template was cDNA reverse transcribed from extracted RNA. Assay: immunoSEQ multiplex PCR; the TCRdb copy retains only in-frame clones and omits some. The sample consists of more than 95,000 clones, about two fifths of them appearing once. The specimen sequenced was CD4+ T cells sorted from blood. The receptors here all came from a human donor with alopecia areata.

The CDR3 here is CASSLVSSTDTQYF. For the CDR3, the DNA is TGTGCCAGCAGCTTGGTCTCTAGCACAGATACGCAGTATTTT. The genes are TRBV5-5 and TRBJ2-3; D unclear. V lost 0 bases, J lost 0 bases, and 5 bases lay in between. Per germline, CDR1 SGHKS and CDR2 YYEKEE (reference sequence). CDR3 length: 14 residues.

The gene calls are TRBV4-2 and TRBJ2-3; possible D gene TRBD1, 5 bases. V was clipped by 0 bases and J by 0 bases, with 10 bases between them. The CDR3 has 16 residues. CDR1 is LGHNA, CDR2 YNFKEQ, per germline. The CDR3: CASSQDLGLSTDTQYF. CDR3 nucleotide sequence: TGTGCCAGCAGCCAAGATTTGGGGCTCAGCACAGATACGCAGTATTTT.

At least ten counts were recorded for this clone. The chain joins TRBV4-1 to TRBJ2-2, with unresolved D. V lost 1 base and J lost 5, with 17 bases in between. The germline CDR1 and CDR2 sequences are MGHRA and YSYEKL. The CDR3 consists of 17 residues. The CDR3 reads CASSQVDMGFITGELFF. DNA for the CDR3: TGCGCCAGCAGCCAAGTCGATATGGGTTTTATAACCGGGGAGCTGTTTTTT.

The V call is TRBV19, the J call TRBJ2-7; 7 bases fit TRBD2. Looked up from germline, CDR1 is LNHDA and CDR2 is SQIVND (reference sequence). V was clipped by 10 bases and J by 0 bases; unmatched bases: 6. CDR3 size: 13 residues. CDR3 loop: CATQGRASYEQYF. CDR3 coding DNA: TGTGCCACCCAAGGGAGGGCCTCCTACGAGCAGTACTTC.

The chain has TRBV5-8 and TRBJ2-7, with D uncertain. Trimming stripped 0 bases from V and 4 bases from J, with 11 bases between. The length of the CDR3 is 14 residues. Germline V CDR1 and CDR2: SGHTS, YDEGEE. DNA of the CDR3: TGTGCCAGCAGCTTGGGTCTAACTACATACGAGCAGTACTTC. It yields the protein CASSLGLTTYEQYF.

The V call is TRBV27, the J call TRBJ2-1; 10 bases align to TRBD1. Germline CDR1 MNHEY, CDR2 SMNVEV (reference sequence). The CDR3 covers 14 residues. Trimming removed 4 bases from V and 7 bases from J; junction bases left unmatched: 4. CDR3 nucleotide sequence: TGTGCCAGCAGTTCCACGGACAGGGGGAATGAGCAGTTCTTC. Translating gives CASSSTDRGNEQFF.

CDR3 residues: CASSEVWETQYF. CDR3 bases: TGTGCCAGCAGTGAAGTCTGGGAGACCCAGTACTTC. The chain has TRBV2 and TRBJ2-5; D is undetermined. V shed 1 base and J shed 5 bases, with 5 bases lying between them. The CDR3 totals 12 residues. Germline values: CDR1 SNHLY, CDR2 FYNNEI.

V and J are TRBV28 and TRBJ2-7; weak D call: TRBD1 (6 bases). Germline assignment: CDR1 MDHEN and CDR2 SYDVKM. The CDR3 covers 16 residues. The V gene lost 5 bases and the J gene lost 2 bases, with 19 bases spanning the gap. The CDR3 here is CASSPGQWGSTYEQYF. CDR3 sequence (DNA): TGTGCCAGCAGTCCCGGACAGTGGGGCAGTACCTACGAGCAGTACTTC.

The DNA of the CDR3 is TGTGCCAGCAGCTTTCTTGGGACAGGGGTCCTCGGGGAAAAACTGTTTTTT. Translated, it gives CASSFLGTGVLGEKLFF. V is TRBV11-2 and J is TRBJ1-4; TRBD1 matches at 10 bases. The germline CDR1 and CDR2 sequences are SGHAT and FQNNGV. The length of the CDR3 is 17 residues. After removal of 3 bases from V and 8 bases from J, the junction contained 12 bases not matched to a gene.

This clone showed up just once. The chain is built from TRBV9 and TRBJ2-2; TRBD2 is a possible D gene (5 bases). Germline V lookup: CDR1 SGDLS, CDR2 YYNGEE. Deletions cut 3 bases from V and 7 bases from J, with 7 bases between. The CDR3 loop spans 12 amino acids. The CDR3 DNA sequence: TGTGCCAGCAGCGGGAGCGGCGGGGAGCTGTTTTTT. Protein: CASSGSGGELFF. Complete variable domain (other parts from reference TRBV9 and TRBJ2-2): DSGVTQTPKHLITATGQRVTLRCSPRSGDLSVYWYQQSLDQGLQFLIQYYNGEERAKGNILERFSAQQFPDLHSELNLSSLELGDSALYFCASSGSGGELFFGEGSRLTVL.

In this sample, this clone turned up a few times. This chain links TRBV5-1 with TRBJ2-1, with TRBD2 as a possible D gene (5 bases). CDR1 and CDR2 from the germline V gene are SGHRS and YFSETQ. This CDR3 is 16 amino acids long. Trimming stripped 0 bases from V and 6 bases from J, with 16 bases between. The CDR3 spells CASSLVGEVTINEQFF. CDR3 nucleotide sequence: TGCGCCAGCAGCTTGGTTGGGGAAGTGACTATCAATGAGCAGTTCTTC.

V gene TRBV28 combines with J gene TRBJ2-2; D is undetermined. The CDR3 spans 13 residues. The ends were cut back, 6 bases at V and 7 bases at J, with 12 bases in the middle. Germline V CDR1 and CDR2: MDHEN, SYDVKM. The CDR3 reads CASRSGVVGELFF. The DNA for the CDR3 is TGTGCCAGCAGGAGTGGGGTTGTCGGGGAGCTGTTTTTT.

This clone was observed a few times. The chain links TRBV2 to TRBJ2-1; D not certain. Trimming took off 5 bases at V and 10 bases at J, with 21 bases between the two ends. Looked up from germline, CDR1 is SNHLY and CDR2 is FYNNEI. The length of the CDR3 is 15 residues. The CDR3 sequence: CASSLFGRSTPEQFF. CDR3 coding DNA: TGTGCCAGCAGTCTGTTCGGGCGCAGTACTCCGGAGCAGTTCTTC.

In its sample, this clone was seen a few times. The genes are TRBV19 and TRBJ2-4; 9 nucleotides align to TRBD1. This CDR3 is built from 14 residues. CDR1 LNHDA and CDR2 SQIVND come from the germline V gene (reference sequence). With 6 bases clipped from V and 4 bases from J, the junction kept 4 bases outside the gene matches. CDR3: CASRMDRGKNIQYF. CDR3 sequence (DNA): TGTGCCAGTAGAATGGACAGGGGAAAAAACATTCAGTACTTC.

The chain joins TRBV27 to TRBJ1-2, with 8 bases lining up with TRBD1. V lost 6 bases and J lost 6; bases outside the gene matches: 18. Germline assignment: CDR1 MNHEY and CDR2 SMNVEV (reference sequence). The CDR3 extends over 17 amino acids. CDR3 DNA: TGTGCCAGCAGGGGGTACGGACAGGGTGAACTTTGGGATGGCTACACCTTC. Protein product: CASRGYGQGELWDGYTF.

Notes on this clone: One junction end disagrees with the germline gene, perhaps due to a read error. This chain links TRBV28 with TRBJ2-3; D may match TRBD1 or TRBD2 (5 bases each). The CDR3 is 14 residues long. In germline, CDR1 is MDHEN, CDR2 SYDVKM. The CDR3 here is CASSFEPYRDPARF. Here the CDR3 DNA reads TGTGCCAGCAGTTTCGAACCGTACCGGGACCCGGCCCGATTT.

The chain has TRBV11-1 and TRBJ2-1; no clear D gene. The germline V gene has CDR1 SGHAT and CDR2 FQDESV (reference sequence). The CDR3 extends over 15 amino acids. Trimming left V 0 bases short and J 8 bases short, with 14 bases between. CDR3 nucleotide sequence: TGTGCCAGCAGCTTAGCGCACCGCCCATGGGATGAGCAGTTCTTC. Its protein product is CASSLAHRPWDEQFF.

The CDR3: CASSLVAGNTEAFF. In DNA form, the CDR3 reads TGTGCCAGCAGTTTAGTAGCCGGGAACACTGAAGCTTTCTTT. This chain uses TRBV28 with TRBJ1-1; no firm D call. Trimming removed 2 bases at V and 1 base at J, with 8 bases between. CDR1 is MDHEN and CDR2 is SYDVKM in the germline V gene. This CDR3 contains 14 residues.

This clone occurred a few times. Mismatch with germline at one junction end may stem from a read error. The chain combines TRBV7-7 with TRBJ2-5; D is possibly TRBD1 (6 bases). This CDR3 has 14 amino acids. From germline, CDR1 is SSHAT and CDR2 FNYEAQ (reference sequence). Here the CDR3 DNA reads TGTGCTAGCAGCGTCACAGGGCCCCAAGAGACCCAGTACTTC. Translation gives CASSVTGPQETQYF.

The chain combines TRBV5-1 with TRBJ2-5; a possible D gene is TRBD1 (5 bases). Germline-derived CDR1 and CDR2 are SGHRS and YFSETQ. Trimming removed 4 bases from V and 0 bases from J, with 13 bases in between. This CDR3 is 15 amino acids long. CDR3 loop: CASSPRQSYQETQYF. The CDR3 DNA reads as TGCGCCAGCAGCCCCAGACAGAGTTACCAAGAGACCCAGTACTTC. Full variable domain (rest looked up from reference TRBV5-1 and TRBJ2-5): KAGVTQTPRYLIKTRGQQVTLSCSPISGHRSVSWYQQTPGQGLQFLFEYFSETQRNKGNFPGRFSGRQFSNSRSEMNVSTLELGDSALYLCASSPRQSYQETQYFGPGTRLLVL.

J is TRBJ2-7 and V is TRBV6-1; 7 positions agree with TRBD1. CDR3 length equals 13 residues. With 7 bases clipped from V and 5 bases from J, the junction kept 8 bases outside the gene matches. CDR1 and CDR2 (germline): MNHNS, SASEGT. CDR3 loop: CASKNRGWDEQYF. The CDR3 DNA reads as TGTGCCAGCAAGAACAGGGGTTGGGACGAGCAGTACTTC.

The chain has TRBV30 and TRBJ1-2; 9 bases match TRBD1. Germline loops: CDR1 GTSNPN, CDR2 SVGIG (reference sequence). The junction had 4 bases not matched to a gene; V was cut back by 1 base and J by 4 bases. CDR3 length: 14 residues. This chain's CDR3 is CAWSGTGVAYGYTF. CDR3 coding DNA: TGTGCCTGGAGTGGGACAGGGGTCGCCTATGGCTACACCTTC.